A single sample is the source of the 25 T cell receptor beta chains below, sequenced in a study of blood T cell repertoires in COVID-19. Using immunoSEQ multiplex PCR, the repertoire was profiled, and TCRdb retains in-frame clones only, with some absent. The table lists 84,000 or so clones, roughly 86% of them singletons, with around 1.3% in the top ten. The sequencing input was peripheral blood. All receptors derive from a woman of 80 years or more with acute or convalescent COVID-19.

The CDR3: CASSPSTPDSEAFF. The CDR3 DNA sequence: TGTGCCAGCTCACCGTCAACCCCGGACAGTGAAGCTTTCTTT. V usage is TRBV18 and J usage is TRBJ1-1, with a tentative D call TRBD1 (6 bases). V shed 3 bases and J shed 7 bases, with 15 bases lying between them. This CDR3 comprises 14 residues. The germline V gene encodes CDR1 KGHSH and CDR2 LQKENI.

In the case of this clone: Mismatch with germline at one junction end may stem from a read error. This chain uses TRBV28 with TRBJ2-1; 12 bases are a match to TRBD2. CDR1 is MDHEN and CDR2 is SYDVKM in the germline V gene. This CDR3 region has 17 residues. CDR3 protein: CASSVTSGGPLYNERFF. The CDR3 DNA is TGTGCCAGCAGTGTGACTAGCGGGGGCCCCCTATACAATGAGCGGTTCTTC. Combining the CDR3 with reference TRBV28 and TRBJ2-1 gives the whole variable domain DVKVTQSSRYLVKRTGEKVFLECVQDMDHENMFWYRQDPGLGLRLIYFSYDVKMKEKGDIPEGYSVSREKKERFSLILESASTNQTSMYLCASSVTSGGPLYNERFFGPGTRLTVL.

The CDR3 loop reads CASTTEGGNYGYTF. In DNA form, the CDR3 reads TGTGCCAGCACTACGGAAGGGGGAAACTATGGCTACACCTTC. The chain joins TRBV7-2 to TRBJ1-2, with a weak D call TRBD1 (6 bases). CDR1 is SGHTA and CDR2 is FQGNSA in the germline V gene. The CDR3 covers 14 residues. V was pared by 7 bases and J by 2 bases, with 14 bases between.

CDR3 in DNA: TGTGCCATCAGTGAGGCCTTCGGGACCTACGAGCAGTACTTC. The encoded protein is CAISEAFGTYEQYF. This sequence joins TRBV10-3 and TRBJ2-7; TRBD2 is a possible D gene (5 bases). The V gene lost 2 bases and the J gene lost 2 bases, with 10 bases spanning the gap. Germline CDR1 reads ENHRY; CDR2 reads SYGVKD. The CDR3 is made up of 14 amino acids.

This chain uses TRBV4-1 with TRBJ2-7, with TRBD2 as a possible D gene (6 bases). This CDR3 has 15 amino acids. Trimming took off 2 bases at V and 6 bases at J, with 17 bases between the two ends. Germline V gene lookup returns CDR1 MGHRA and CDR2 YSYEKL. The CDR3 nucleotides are TGCGCCAGCAGCCAATCGGGACTCCCGCTGAGCGAGCAGTACTTC. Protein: CASSQSGLPLSEQYF.

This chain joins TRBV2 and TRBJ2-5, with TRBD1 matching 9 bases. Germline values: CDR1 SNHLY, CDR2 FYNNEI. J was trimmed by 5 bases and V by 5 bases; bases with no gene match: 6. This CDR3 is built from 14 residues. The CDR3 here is CASSNRGRRETQYF. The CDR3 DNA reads TGTGCCAGCAGTAACAGGGGGCGGCGGGAGACCCAGTACTTC.

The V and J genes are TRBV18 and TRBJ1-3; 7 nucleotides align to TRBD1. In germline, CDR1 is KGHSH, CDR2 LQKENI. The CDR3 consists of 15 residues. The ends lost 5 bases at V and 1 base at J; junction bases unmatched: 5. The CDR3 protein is CASSRDSYSGNTIYF. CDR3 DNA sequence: TGTGCCAGCTCAAGGGACAGCTATTCTGGAAACACCATATATTTT.

The CDR3 bases are TGTGCCAGCAGCCTGGGGAGGATGGCAGATACGCAGTATTTT. The encoded protein is CASSLGRMADTQYF. This sequence joins TRBV3-1 (or the pseudogene TRBV3-2) and TRBJ2-3; a weak D match, TRBD2 (6 bases). V was trimmed by 4 bases and J by 4 bases, leaving 12 bases between them. Germline lookup yields CDR1 LGHDT and CDR2 YNNKEL (reference sequence). The CDR3 is 14 amino acids.

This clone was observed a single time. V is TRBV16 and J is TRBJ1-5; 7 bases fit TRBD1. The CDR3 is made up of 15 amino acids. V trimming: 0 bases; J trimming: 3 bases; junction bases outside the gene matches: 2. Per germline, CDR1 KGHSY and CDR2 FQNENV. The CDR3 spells CASSQSGQFNQPQHF. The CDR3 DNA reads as TGTGCCAGCAGCCAATCGGGACAGTTCAATCAGCCCCAGCATTTT.

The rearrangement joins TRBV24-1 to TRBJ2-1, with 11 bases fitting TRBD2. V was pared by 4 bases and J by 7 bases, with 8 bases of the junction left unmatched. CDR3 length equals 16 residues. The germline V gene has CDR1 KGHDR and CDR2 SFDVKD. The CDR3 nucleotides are TGTGCCACCAGTGACCTCGGGACTAGCGGCCGGAATGAGCAGTTCTTC. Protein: CATSDLGTSGRNEQFF.

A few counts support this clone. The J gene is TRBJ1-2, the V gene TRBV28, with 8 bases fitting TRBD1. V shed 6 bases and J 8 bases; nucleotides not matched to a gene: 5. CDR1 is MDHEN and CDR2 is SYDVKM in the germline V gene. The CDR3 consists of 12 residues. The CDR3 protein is CASRVTGVGYTF. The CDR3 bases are TGTGCCAGCAGGGTGACAGGGGTCGGCTACACCTTC.

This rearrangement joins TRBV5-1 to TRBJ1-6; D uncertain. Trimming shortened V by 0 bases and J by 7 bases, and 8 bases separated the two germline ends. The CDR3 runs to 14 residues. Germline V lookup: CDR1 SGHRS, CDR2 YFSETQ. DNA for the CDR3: TGCGCCAGCAGCTTGGGCGGTGCGAATTCACCCCTCCACTTT. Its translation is CASSLGGANSPLHF.

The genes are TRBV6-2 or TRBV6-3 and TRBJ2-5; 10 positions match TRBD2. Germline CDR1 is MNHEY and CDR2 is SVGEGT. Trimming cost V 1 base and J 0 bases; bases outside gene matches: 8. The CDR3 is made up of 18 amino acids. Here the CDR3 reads CASSYLTLAGADQETQYF. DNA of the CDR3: TGTGCCAGCAGTTACTTAACCCTAGCGGGAGCGGACCAAGAGACCCAGTACTTC.

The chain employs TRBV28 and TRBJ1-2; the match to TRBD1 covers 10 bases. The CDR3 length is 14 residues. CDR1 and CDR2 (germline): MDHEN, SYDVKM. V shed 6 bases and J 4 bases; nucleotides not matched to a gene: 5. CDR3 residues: CASSSGTGVYGYTF. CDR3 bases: TGTGCCAGCAGCTCCGGGACAGGGGTCTATGGCTACACCTTC.

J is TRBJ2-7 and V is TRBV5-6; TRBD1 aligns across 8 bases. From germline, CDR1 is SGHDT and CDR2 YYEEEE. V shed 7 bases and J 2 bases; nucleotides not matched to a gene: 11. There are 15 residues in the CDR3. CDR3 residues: CASVKTGEPAYEQYF. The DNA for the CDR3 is TGTGCCAGCGTCAAGACAGGGGAGCCAGCCTACGAGCAGTACTTC. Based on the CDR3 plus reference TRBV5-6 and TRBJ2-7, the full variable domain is DAGVTQSPTHLIKTRGQQVTLRCSPKSGHDTVSWYQQALGQGPQFIFQYYEEEERQRGNFPDRFSGHQFPNYSSELNVNALLLGDSALYLCASVKTGEPAYEQYFGPGTRLTVT.

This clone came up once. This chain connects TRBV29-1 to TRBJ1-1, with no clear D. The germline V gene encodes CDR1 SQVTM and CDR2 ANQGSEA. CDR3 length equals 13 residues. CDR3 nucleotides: TGCAGTAGTAGGTTTGGAGGCGAGTCTGAAGCTTTCTTT. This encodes CSSRFGGESEAFF.

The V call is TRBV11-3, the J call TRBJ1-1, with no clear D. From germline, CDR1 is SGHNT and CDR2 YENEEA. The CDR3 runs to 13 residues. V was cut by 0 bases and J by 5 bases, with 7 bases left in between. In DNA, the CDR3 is TGTGCCAGCAGCTTAGAGGAGGGAACTGAAGCTTTCTTT. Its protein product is CASSLEEGTEAFF.

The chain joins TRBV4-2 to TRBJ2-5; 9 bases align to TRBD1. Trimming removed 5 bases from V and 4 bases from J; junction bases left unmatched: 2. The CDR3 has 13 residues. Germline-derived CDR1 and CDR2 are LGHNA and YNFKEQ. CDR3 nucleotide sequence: TGTGCCAGCAGCACAGGGGGCAGAGAGACCCAGTACTTC. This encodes CASSTGGRETQYF.

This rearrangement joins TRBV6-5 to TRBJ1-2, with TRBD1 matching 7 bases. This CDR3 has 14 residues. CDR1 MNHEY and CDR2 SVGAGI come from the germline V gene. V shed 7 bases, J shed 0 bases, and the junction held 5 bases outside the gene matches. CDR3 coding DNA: TGTGCCAGCACTGGGACAGCCCCTAACTATGGCTACACCTTC. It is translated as CASTGTAPNYGYTF.

CDR3 sequence: CASSEGTGSEQYF. In DNA form, the CDR3 reads TGCGCCAGCAGTGAGGGGACAGGGTCCGAGCAGTACTTC. The V gene is TRBV10-1, the J gene TRBJ2-7, with 9 bases identical to TRBD1. The CDR3 is 13 residues long. The junction had 2 bases not matched to a gene; V was cut back by 2 bases and J by 6 bases. Germline V gene data show CDR1 as WNHNN and CDR2 as SYGVQD (reference sequence).

Here the CDR3 reads CASSLGGARETQYF. DNA for the CDR3: TGTGCCAGTAGTCTCGGGGGGGCTCGGGAGACCCAGTACTTC. This sequence joins TRBV19 and TRBJ2-5, with 8 bases aligning to TRBD2. Trimming cost V 5 bases and J 5 bases; bases outside gene matches: 7. The CDR3 has 14 residues. Germline V gives CDR1 LNHDA, CDR2 SQIVND (reference sequence).

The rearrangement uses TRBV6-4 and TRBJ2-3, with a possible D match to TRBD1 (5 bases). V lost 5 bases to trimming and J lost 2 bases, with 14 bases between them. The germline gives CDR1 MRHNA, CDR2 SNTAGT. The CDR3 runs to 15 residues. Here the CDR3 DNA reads TGTGCCAGCAGTATCCCCGACAGCCACACAGATACGCAGTATTTT. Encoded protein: CASSIPDSHTDTQYF.

CDR3 loop: CASSPSSGPYNEQFF. DNA of the CDR3: TGCGCCAGCAGTCCGTCTAGCGGGCCCTACAATGAGCAGTTCTTC. V is TRBV5-1 and J is TRBJ2-1; TRBD2 agrees at 8 bases. CDR3 length: 15 amino acids. J lost 2 bases, V lost 5 bases, and 6 bases had no gene match. The germline CDR1 and CDR2 sequences are SGHRS and YFSETQ.

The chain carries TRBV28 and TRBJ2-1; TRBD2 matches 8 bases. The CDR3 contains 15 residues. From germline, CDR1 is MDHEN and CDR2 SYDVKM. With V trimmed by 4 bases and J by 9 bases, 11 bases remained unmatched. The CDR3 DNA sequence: TGTGCCAGCAGTTCCCCGGGGGGGAGGGGTGGTGAGCAGTTCTTC. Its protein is CASSSPGGRGGEQFF.

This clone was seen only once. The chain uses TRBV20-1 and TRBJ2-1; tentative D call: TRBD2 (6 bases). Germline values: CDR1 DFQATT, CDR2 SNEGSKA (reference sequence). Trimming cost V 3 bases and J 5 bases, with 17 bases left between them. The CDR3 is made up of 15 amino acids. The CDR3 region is CSASEAAGFHNEQFF. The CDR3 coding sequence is TGCAGTGCTAGTGAGGCAGCGGGTTTCCACAATGAGCAGTTCTTC.